This note documents a single T cell receptor (beta chain) sequence. These data are taken from a study of blood T cell repertoires in COVID-19. The overall study: Samples taken during acute and convalescent COVID-19 were collected in the United States, Italy and Spain. PBMCs, B-cell-depleted T cells, or T cells provided the cDNA or gDNA that made up the material.

Enrollment of patients from Seattle took place during active infection, with longitudinal follow-up. Authors' analysis steps: Reference gene primer amplification in the assay estimated nucleated cell counts. Using immunoSEQ multiplex PCR, the repertoire was profiled, and TCRdb retains in-frame clones only, with some absent. That table supplies the V and J calls and clone size; D and trimming were determined from the DNA. The sample records 140,000 or so clones, about 83% being singletons. The CDR3 extends over 11 amino acids. V shed 7 bases and J shed 5 bases, with 8 bases lying between them. This receptor was taken from a young man with COVID-19, enrolled during active disease. V is TRBV12-3 or TRBV12-4 and J is TRBJ1-1; D not resolved. Source material: peripheral blood. This chain's CDR3 is CASTPGTEAFF. In DNA form, the CDR3 reads TGTGCCAGCACCCCGGGGACTGAAGCTTTCTTT.